The clone carrying this TCR beta chain was found many times. Its target is not known. The sample belongs to a study of response to subunit inactivated influenza vaccine. Study observations and caveats: The authors put forward the suggestion that each seasonal influenza vaccination may bring in only a limited number of new T cells.

TCRdb reanalysed the RT-PCR reads using MiXCR and keeps one entry per CDR3 protein. This sample has some 500,000 distinct CDR3 sequences; 13% occur once, and the top ten carry under 15%. With V trimmed by 7 bases and J by 4 bases, 7 bases remained unmatched. Germline-derived CDR1 and CDR2 are SNHLY and FYNNEI. The CDR3 runs 14 residues. This rearrangement joins TRBV2 to TRBJ1-5; 7 bases agree with TRBD1. This TCR was recovered from a middle-aged man who received an inactivated influenza vaccine. The input for sequencing was PBMCs from blood, taken roughly 45 days after vaccination. The CDR3: CASTGQAGNQPQHF. For the CDR3, the DNA is TGTGCCAGCACCGGACAGGCGGGTAATCAGCCCCAGCATTTT. Looking up the rest from reference TRBV2 and TRBJ1-5 gives the full variable domain: EPEVTQTPSHQVTQMGQEVILRCVPISNHLYFYWYRQILGQKVEFLVSFYNNEISEKSEIFDDQFSVERPDGSNFTLKIRSTKLEDSAMYFCASTGQAGNQPQHFGDGTRLSIL.